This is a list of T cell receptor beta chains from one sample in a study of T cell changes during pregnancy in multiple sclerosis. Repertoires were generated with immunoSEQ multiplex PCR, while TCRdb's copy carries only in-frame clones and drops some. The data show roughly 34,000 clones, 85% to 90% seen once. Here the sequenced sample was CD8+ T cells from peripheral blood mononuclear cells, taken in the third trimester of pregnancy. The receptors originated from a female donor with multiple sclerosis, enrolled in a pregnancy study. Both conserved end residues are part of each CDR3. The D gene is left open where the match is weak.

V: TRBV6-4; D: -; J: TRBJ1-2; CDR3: CASSDGGRGYTF
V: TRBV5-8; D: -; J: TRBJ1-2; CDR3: CASSLVVRQVSNYGYTF
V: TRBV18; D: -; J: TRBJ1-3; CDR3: CASSPGPASAAGNTIYF
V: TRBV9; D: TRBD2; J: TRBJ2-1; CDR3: CASSVGPGTTPREQFF
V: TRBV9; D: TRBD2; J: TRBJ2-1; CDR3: CASSERGGIDEQFF
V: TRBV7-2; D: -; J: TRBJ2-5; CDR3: CASSLLAETQYF
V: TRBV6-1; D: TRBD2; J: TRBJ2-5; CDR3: CASRETSGGAWETQYF
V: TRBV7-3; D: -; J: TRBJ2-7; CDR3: CASSSPGREYEQYF
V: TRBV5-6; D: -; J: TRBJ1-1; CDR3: CASSSGSGEAFF
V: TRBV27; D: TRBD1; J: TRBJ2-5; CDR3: CASSKRDRGRGETQYF
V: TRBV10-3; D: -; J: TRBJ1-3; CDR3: CAISETGGNTIYF
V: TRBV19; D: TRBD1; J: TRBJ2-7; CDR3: CASSRDRTYEQYF
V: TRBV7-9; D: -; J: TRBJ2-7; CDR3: CASRDTATGFISEQYF
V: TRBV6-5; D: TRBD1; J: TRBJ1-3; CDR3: CASFTGDRNTIYF
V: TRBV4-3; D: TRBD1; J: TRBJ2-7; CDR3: CASSRRQGTYEQYF